One sample yielded the 27 T cell receptor beta chains listed below, sequenced in a study of T cells after yellow fever vaccination. TCRdb analysed the 5' RACE reads with MiXCR anew, one entry per CDR3 protein. The sample consists of about 260,000 distinct CDR3 sequences, about 5.2% of them appearing once. This specimen was CD4+ T cells sorted from PBMCs, taken on the day of the yellow fever booster vaccination. These receptors originate from a man between 18 and 35 years old who received the YFV17D yellow fever vaccine.

V and J are TRBV6-1 and TRBJ2-3, with 9 bases identical to TRBD2. Trimming took 4 bases from V and 0 from J; bases not matched to a gene: 8. The CDR3 spans 17 residues. Germline lookup yields CDR1 MNHNS and CDR2 SASEGT. The CDR3 sequence is CASSVGLAGYSTDTQYF. The CDR3 DNA reads as TGTGCCAGCAGTGTAGGGCTAGCGGGGTATAGCACAGATACGCAGTATTTT.

This clonotype was observed a handful of times. The chain joins TRBV7-2 to TRBJ1-4, with D perhaps matching TRBD1 (6 bases). The CDR3 runs to 15 residues. V was pared by 5 bases and J by 4 bases, with 14 bases between. Germline V gene sequence: CDR1 SGHTA, CDR2 FQGNSA. CDR3 in amino acids: CASSTGQKYNEKLFF. Written as DNA, the CDR3 is TGTGCCAGCAGCACCGGACAGAAATATAATGAAAAACTGTTTTTT.

This clonotype was detected ten times or more. The chain employs TRBV7-9 and TRBJ2-7, with D perhaps TRBD1 (6 bases). V was shortened by 5 bases and J by 4 bases, with 9 bases between the two germline ends. This CDR3 comprises 12 residues. CDR1 and CDR2 (germline): SEHNR, FQNEAQ (reference sequence). CDR3 region: CASSRTAYEQYF. The CDR3 region has the DNA TGTGCCAGCAGCCGGACAGCTTACGAGCAGTACTTC.

The chain employs TRBV6-5 and TRBJ1-2; tentatively, D is TRBD1 (6 bases). The CDR3 extends over 15 amino acids. The V gene's germline CDR1 is MNHEY and CDR2 SVGAGI. Deletions cut 5 bases from V and 5 bases from J, with 18 bases between. The DNA of the CDR3 is TGTGCCAGCAGTACTGCTTGGGGGGGGCCGTATGGCTACACCTTC. As protein: CASSTAWGGPYGYTF.

This clonotype is termed medium-sized. This sequence joins TRBV29-1 and TRBJ2-3, with D perhaps matching TRBD2 (6 bases). The V and J ends lost 4 bases and 3 bases respectively, with 14 bases between them. The CDR3 is 14 residues long. From germline, CDR1 is SQVTM and CDR2 ANQGSEA. The CDR3: CSVGISGRTDTQYF. The CDR3 bases are TGCAGCGTTGGAATTAGCGGAAGGACAGATACGCAGTATTTT.

This clonotype appeared many times. This chain uses TRBV20-1 with TRBJ1-5, with D uncertain. The CDR3 runs 13 residues. Germline assignment: CDR1 DFQATT and CDR2 SNEGSKA (reference sequence). Trimming took 7 bases from V and 0 from J, leaving 10 bases between them. The CDR3 sequence: CSVSPGSNQPQHF. The CDR3 DNA reads TGCAGTGTATCCCCGGGTAGCAATCAGCCCCAGCATTTT.

This clonotype showed up just a few times. J is TRBJ1-1 and V is TRBV7-9, with 7 bases that match TRBD1. CDR1 is SEHNR, CDR2 FQNEAQ, per germline (reference sequence). This CDR3 has 14 amino acids. V gave up 7 bases and J gave up 1 base; unmatched junction bases: 6. In nucleotides, the CDR3 is TGTGCCAGCACCGGGACAGAGGGGAACACTGAAGCTTTCTTT. Encoded protein: CASTGTEGNTEAFF.

This clonotype has more than one count but fewer than ten. The chain couples TRBV20-1 to TRBJ1-2; TRBD1 aligns across 8 bases. Germline V gene lookup returns CDR1 DFQATT and CDR2 SNEGSKA (reference sequence). Trimming at V came to 4 bases and at J to 7 bases, leaving 11 bases not matched to a gene. The CDR3 is 14 amino acids. The CDR3 nucleotides are TGCAGTGCTAACCGGGGCAGGGGGCTCTCTGGCTACACCTTC. This encodes CSANRGRGLSGYTF.

This clonotype came up a few times. The rearrangement links TRBV7-8 to TRBJ2-5; D not certain. Trimming removed 5 bases from V and 5 bases from J, with 9 bases in between. This CDR3 has 12 amino acids. Germline V gives CDR1 SGHVS, CDR2 FQNEAQ. DNA of the CDR3: TGTGCCAGCAGCCAGACCCGGGAGACCCAGTACTTC. Translated, it gives CASSQTRETQYF.

This chain links TRBV6-2 or TRBV6-3 with TRBJ1-2; 8 bases fit TRBD1. V lost 5 bases, J lost 8 bases, and 7 bases stayed unmatched. The length of the CDR3 is 13 residues. Germline V gene lookup returns CDR1 MNHEY and CDR2 SVGEGT. CDR3 in amino acids: CASSNGQGYGYTF. The CDR3 DNA follows: TGTGCCAGCAGTAACGGACAGGGCTACGGCTACACCTTC.

This clonotype was seen many times. As DNA, the CDR3 is TGTGCCAGCTCAATCCGGGACGACTATGGCTACACCTTC. As protein: CASSIRDDYGYTF. The V gene is TRBV18, the J gene TRBJ1-2; D is perhaps TRBD1 (5 bases). V lost 5 bases and J 3 bases, leaving 10 bases between the germline ends. The CDR3 runs 13 residues. Germline V CDR1 and CDR2: KGHSH, LQKENI.

There are many counts of this clonotype. The chain carries TRBV12-3 or TRBV12-4 and TRBJ2-1; 12 bases line up with TRBD2. The CDR3 contains 16 residues. J was trimmed by 9 bases and V by 6 bases; bases with no gene match: 12. CDR3 in amino acids: CASRTPSSGGVGEQFF. CDR3 DNA: TGTGCCAGCAGAACCCCCTCTAGCGGGGGGGTCGGTGAGCAGTTCTTC.

This chain joins TRBV18 and TRBJ2-5; D is undetermined. This CDR3 is 12 amino acids long. Trimming left V 1 base short and J 5 bases short, with 5 bases between. The germline V gene encodes CDR1 KGHSH and CDR2 LQKENI. In nucleotides, the CDR3 is TGTGCCAGCTCACCACTCACGGAGACCCAGTACTTC. Translated, it gives CASSPLTETQYF.

This clonotype showed up just a few times. This rearrangement joins TRBV11-3 to TRBJ2-1; 9 nucleotides line up with TRBD2. J gave up 0 bases and V 1 base, and 4 bases lay outside the gene matches. The CDR3 length is 17 residues. CDR1 and CDR2 from the germline V gene are SGHNT and YENEEA. CDR3 residues: CASSLGVAGASYNEQFF. CDR3 in DNA: TGTGCCAGCAGCTTAGGGGTAGCGGGGGCCTCCTACAATGAGCAGTTCTTC.

This clonotype occurred many times. The V and J genes are TRBV4-3 and TRBJ2-3; D uncertain. Germline V CDR1 and CDR2: LGHNA, YSLEER. CDR3 length equals 14 residues. V lost 4 bases and J lost 0, with 8 bases in between. The CDR3 loop is CASSPTRSTDTQYF. The CDR3 region has the DNA TGCGCCAGCAGCCCCACCAGGAGCACAGATACGCAGTATTTT.

The rearrangement joins TRBV4-1 to TRBJ2-1; 8 bases fit TRBD2. Germline CDR1 and CDR2: MGHRA and YSYEKL. The CDR3 sequence is 17 residues long. V lost 4 bases, J lost 6 bases, and 14 bases stayed unmatched. The CDR3 DNA reads as TGCGCCAGCAGCCGCGGGGGTATAGCGGGGCTAGGCAATGAGCAGTTCTTC. This encodes CASSRGGIAGLGNEQFF.

At least ten counts were recorded for this clonotype. The gene calls are TRBV20-1 and TRBJ2-4; D unclear. The CDR3 extends over 15 amino acids. Germline CDR1 reads DFQATT; CDR2 reads SNEGSKA (reference sequence). V shed 0 bases and J shed 9 bases, with 18 bases lying between them. CDR3: CSARDRRMGSGIQYF. The CDR3, as DNA: TGCAGTGCTAGAGATCGAAGGATGGGGTCGGGCATTCAGTACTTC.

The table lists this clonotype with many counts. This chain connects TRBV7-3 to TRBJ2-3; no reliable D call. V gave up 5 bases and J gave up 4 bases, with 10 bases separating them. CDR3 size: 13 residues. The germline V gene encodes CDR1 SGHTA and CDR2 FQGTGA. CDR3 DNA sequence: TGTGCCAGCAGCAAAAGTGGGTCAGATACGCAGTATTTT. This gives the protein CASSKSGSDTQYF.

This clonotype was detected ten times or more. V is TRBV20-1 and J is TRBJ1-2; D call uncertain. From germline, CDR1 is DFQATT and CDR2 SNEGSKA (reference sequence). CDR3 length: 12 amino acids. Trimming left V 5 bases short and J 1 base short, with 8 bases between. The CDR3 nucleotides are TGCAGTGCTCCGGCGGATAACTATGGCTACACCTTC. Protein sequence: CSAPADNYGYTF.

The table lists this clonotype with many counts. The J gene is TRBJ2-3, the V gene TRBV7-2; D is unresolved. Trimming removed 3 bases at V and 12 bases at J, with 10 bases between. Germline CDR1 is SGHTA and CDR2 is FQGNSA. This CDR3 spans 11 amino acids. CDR3 in DNA: TGTGCCAGCAGCTTCCAGGACCTTCAGTATTTT. Residues: CASSFQDLQYF.

This clonotype was counted many times. V usage is TRBV20-1 and J usage is TRBJ2-7, with 7 positions matching TRBD1. Germline V lookup: CDR1 DFQATT, CDR2 SNEGSKA (reference sequence). V was clipped by 4 bases and J by 9 bases; unmatched bases: 9. The CDR3 is made up of 12 amino acids. The CDR3 region is CSAILRGSGQYV. CDR3 DNA: TGCAGTGCTATCCTCAGGGGGAGCGGGCAGTACGTC.

There are a few counts of this clonotype. This chain connects TRBV7-6 to TRBJ1-2; no reliable D call. The CDR3 totals 16 residues. Germline CDR1 reads SGHVS; CDR2 reads FNYEAQ. Deletions cut 10 bases from V and 2 bases from J, with 23 bases between. In nucleotides, the CDR3 is TGTGCCACCCCAAATTTCACGGGGAAAGAAAACTATGGCTACACCTTC. This gives the protein CATPNFTGKENYGYTF. Full variable domain (outside the CDR3, taken from reference TRBV7-6 and TRBJ1-2): GAGVSQSPRYKVTKRGQDVALRCDPISGHVSLYWYRQALGQGPEFLTYFNYEAQQDKSGLPNDRFSAERPEGSISTLTIQRTEQRDSAMYRCATPNFTGKENYGYTFGSGTRLTVV.

The V and J genes are TRBV6-6 and TRBJ1-2, with D possibly matching TRBD1 (6 bases). Germline loops: CDR1 MNHNY, CDR2 SVGAGI (reference sequence). Trimming stripped 7 bases from V and 13 bases from J, with 13 bases between. This CDR3 has 10 amino acids. CDR3: CASKGGDSTF. CDR3 coding DNA: TGTGCCAGCAAGGGGGGGGATTCCACCTTC.

CDR3 DNA: TGCAGCGTGGACAGGGAAGATACGCAGTATTTT. Amino acid sequence: CSVDREDTQYF. This chain links TRBV29-1 with TRBJ2-3, with 8 nucleotides matching TRBD1. The germline CDR1 and CDR2 sequences are SQVTM and ANQGSEA. Trimming took 6 bases from V and 5 from J; bases not matched to a gene: 1. This CDR3 spans 11 amino acids.

This clonotype appeared many times. The V call is TRBV6-4, the J call TRBJ1-2; D call uncertain. V was trimmed by 0 bases and J by 4 bases, leaving 12 bases between them. The CDR3 length is 15 residues. Germline V gene lookup returns CDR1 MRHNA and CDR2 SNTAGT. The CDR3 nucleotides read TGTGCCAGCAGTGACTCGGGGAGTTTGGGCTATGGCTACACCTTC. Amino acids: CASSDSGSLGYGYTF.

This chain joins TRBV20-1 and TRBJ2-6, with TRBD1 identical over 7 bases. Germline V gives CDR1 DFQATT, CDR2 SNEGSKA (reference sequence). After removal of 4 bases from V and 1 base from J, the junction contained 7 bases not matched to a gene. The CDR3 has 16 amino acids. This chain's CDR3 is CSAKHRGWSGANVLTF. In DNA form, the CDR3 reads TGCAGTGCTAAGCACAGGGGATGGTCTGGGGCCAACGTCCTGACTTTC.

This clonotype was observed a handful of times. The genes are TRBV5-1 and TRBJ1-1; D gene ambiguous. This CDR3 is built from 13 residues. V gave up 4 bases and J gave up 4 bases, with 11 bases separating them. Germline values: CDR1 SGHRS, CDR2 YFSETQ. As DNA, the CDR3 is TGCGCCAGCAGCGAAGGAGAGATCACTGAAGCTTTCTTT. Translating gives CASSEGEITEAFF. Full variable domain (rest looked up from reference TRBV5-1 and TRBJ1-1): KAGVTQTPRYLIKTRGQQVTLSCSPISGHRSVSWYQQTPGQGLQFLFEYFSETQRNKGNFPGRFSGRQFSNSRSEMNVSTLELGDSALYLCASSEGEITEAFFGQGTRLTVV.